This TCR beta chain was recovered during a study of beta chain features in type 1 diabetes. Looking at the study overall: Across all samples, 100 million to 130 million sorted cells were examined. Study-wide findings and caveats: Equally in patients and controls, shorter templates might have been favored by PCR.

Reverse transcription of all isolated RNA meant that expressed TCRB transcripts were sequenced. Sequencing used immunoSEQ multiplex PCR; TCRdb keeps in-frame clones, though not all of them. The data contain approximately 140,000 clones, less than 9% of them singletons. Naive, central memory, regulatory and stem cell-like memory cells within the CD4+ compartment were sorted using CD45RO/CCR7/CD25/CD127/CD95/CD27. This clone has a handful of counts. Its antigen is currently unknown. The CDR3 extends over 13 amino acids. Germline CDR1 and CDR2: SEHNR and FQNEAQ (reference sequence). J gave up 1 base and V 5 bases, and 1 base lay outside the gene matches.

The source material was central memory CD4+ T cells from blood. J is TRBJ1-1 and V is TRBV7-9, with 7 positions matching TRBD1. The receptor's source is a woman younger than 45 in good health. The CDR3 DNA is TGTGCCAGCAGCCGGGACAGGAACACTGAAGCTTTCTTT. Protein: CASSRDRNTEAFF.